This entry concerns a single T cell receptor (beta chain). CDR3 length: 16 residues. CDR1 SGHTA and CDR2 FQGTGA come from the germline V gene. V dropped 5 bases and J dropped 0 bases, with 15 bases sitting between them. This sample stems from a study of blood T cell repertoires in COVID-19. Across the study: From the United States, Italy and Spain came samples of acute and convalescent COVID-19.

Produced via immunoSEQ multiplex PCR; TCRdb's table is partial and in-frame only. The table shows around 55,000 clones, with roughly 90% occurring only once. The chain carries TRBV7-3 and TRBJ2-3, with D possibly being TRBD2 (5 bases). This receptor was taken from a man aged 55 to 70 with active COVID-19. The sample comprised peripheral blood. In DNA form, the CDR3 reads TGTGCCAGCAGCGCCCACCAGCGGTCTAGCACAGATACGCAGTATTTT. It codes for CASSAHQRSSTDTQYF.